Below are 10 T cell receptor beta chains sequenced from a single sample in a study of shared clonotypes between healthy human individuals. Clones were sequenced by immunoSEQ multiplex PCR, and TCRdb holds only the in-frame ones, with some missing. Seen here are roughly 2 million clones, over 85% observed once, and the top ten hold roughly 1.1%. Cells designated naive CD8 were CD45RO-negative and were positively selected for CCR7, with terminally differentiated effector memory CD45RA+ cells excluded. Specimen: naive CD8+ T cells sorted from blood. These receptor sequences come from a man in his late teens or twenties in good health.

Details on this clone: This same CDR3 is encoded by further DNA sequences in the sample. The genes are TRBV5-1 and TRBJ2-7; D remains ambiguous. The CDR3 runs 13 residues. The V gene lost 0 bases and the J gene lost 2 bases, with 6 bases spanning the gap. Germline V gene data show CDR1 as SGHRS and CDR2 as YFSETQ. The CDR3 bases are TGCGCCAGCAGCTTGGCCCCTCCCTACGAGCAGTACTTC. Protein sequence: CASSLAPPYEQYF.

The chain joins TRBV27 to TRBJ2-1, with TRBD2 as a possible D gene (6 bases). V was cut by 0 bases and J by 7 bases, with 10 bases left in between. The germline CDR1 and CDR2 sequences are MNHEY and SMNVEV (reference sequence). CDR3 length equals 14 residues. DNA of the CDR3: TGTGCCAGCAGTTTATCGGGGACTGTTAATGAGCAGTTCTTC. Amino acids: CASSLSGTVNEQFF.

Here the CDR3 reads CASSFAEISLYGYTF. The CDR3 DNA sequence: TGCGCCAGCAGCTTTGCAGAGATAAGCCTCTATGGCTACACCTTC. V usage is TRBV5-1 and J usage is TRBJ1-2; D remains ambiguous. The CDR3 contains 15 residues. V gave up 2 bases and J gave up 4 bases, with 15 bases separating them. Per germline, CDR1 SGHRS and CDR2 YFSETQ.

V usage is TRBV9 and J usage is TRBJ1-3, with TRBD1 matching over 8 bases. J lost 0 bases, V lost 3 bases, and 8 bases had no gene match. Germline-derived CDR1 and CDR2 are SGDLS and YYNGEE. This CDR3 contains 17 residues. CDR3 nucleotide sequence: TGTGCCAGCAGCGAACCCAGGGGGCAGAGCTCTGGAAACACCATATATTTT. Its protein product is CASSEPRGQSSGNTIYF.

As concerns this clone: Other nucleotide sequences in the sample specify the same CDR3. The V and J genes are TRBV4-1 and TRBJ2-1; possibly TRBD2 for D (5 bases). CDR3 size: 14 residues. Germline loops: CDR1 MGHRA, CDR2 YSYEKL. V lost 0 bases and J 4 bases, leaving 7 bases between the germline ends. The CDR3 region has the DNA TGCGCCAGCAGCCAAGAGTCGGGGTACAATGAGCAGTTCTTC. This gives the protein CASSQESGYNEQFF.

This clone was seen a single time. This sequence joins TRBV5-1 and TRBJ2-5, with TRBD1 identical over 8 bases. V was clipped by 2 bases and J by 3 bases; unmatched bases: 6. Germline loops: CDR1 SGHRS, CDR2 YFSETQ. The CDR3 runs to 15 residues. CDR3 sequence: CASSFLPGGKETQYF. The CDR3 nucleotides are TGCGCCAGCAGCTTTCTACCAGGGGGCAAAGAGACCCAGTACTTC. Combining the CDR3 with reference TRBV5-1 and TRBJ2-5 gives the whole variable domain KAGVTQTPRYLIKTRGQQVTLSCSPISGHRSVSWYQQTPGQGLQFLFEYFSETQRNKGNFPGRFSGRQFSNSRSEMNVSTLELGDSALYLCASSFLPGGKETQYFGPGTRLLVL.

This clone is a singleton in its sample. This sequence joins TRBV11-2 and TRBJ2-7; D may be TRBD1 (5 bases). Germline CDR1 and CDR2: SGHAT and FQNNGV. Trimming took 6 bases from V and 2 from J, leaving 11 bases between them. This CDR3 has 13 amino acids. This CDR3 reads CASSPRQPYEQYF. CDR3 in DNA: TGTGCCAGCAGTCCCAGACAGCCCTACGAGCAGTACTTC.

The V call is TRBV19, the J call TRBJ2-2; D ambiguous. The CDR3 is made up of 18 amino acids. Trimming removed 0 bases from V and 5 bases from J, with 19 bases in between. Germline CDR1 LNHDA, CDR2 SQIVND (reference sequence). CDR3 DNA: TGTGCCAGTAGTATAGATCTATGGGTTGACGGAGCAACCGGGGAGCTGTTTTTT. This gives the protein CASSIDLWVDGATGELFF.

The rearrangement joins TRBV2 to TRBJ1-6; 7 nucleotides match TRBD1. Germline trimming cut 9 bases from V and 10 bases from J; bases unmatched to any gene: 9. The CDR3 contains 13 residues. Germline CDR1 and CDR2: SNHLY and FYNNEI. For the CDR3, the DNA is TGTGCCAGGGAGACAGGGACTCGCTCACCCCTCCACTTT. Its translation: CARETGTRSPLHF.

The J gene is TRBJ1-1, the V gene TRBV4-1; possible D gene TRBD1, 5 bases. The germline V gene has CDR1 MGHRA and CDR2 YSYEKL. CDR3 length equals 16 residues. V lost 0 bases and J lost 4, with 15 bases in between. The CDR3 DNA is TGCGCCAGCAGCCAAGACCCCTCCAGCGGGGCCACTGAAGCTTTCTTT. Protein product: CASSQDPSSGATEAFF.